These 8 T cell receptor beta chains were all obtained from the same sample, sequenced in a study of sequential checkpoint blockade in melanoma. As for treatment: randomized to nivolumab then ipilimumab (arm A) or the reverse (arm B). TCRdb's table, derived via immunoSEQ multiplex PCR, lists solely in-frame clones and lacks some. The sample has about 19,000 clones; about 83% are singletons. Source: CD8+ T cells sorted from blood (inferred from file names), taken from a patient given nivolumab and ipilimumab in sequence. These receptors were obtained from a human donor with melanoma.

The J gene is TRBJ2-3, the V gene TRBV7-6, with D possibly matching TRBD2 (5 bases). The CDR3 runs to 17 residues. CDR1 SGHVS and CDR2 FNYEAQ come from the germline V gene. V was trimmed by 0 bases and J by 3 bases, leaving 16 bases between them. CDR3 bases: TGTGCCAGCAGCTTAGCGCCCGGGGTACTTGGGACAGATACGCAGTATTTT. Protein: CASSLAPGVLGTDTQYF.

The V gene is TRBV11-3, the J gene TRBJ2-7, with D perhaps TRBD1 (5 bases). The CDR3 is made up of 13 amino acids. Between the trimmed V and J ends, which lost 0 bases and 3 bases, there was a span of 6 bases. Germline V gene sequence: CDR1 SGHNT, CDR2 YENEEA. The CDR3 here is CASSLDQGYEQYF. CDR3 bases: TGTGCCAGCAGCTTAGATCAGGGCTACGAGCAGTACTTC. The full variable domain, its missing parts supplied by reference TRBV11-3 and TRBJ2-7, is EAGVVQSPRYKIIEKKQPVAFWCNPISGHNTLYWYLQNLGQGPELLIRYENEEAVDDSQLPKDRFSAERLKGVDSTLKIQPAELGDSAVYLCASSLDQGYEQYFGPGTRLTVT.

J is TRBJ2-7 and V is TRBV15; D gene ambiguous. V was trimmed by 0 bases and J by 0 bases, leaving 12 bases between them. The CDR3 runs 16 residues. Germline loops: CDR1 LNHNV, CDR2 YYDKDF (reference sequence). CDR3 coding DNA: TGTGCCACCAGCAGAGATATGGCGGAAAGCTCCTACGAGCAGTACTTC. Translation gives CATSRDMAESSYEQYF.

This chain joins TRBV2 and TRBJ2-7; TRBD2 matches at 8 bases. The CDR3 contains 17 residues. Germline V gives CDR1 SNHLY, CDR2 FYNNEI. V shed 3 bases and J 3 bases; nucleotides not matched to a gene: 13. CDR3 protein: CASSDVGTSGLFYEQYF. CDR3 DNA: TGTGCCAGCAGTGACGTTGGCACTAGCGGATTGTTCTACGAGCAGTACTTC.

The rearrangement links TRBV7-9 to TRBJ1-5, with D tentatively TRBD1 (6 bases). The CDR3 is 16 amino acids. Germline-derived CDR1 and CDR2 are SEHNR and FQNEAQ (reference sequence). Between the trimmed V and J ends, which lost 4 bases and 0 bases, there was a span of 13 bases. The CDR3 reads CASSSDSHYSNQPQHF. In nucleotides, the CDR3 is TGTGCCAGCAGCTCGGACAGTCACTATAGCAATCAGCCCCAGCATTTT.

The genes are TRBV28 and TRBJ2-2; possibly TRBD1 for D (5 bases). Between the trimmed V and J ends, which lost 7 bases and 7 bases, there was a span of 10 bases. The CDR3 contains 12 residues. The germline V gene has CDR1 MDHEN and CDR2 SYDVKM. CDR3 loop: CASNQGGGELFF. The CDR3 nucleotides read TGTGCCAGCAATCAGGGCGGCGGGGAGCTGTTTTTT.

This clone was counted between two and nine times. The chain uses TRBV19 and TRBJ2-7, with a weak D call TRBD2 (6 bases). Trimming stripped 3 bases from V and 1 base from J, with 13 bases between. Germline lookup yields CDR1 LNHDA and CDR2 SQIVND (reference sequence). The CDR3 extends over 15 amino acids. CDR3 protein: CASSMSTSSSYEQYF. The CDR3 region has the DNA TGTGCCAGTAGTATGTCGACTAGTTCTTCCTACGAGCAGTACTTC.

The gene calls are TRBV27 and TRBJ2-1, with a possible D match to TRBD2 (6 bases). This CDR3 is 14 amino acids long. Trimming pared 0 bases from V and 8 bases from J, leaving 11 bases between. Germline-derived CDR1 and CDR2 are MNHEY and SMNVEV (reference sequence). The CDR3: CASSLSTSMDEQFF. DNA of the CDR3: TGTGCCAGCAGTTTATCGACTAGTATGGATGAGCAGTTCTTC.